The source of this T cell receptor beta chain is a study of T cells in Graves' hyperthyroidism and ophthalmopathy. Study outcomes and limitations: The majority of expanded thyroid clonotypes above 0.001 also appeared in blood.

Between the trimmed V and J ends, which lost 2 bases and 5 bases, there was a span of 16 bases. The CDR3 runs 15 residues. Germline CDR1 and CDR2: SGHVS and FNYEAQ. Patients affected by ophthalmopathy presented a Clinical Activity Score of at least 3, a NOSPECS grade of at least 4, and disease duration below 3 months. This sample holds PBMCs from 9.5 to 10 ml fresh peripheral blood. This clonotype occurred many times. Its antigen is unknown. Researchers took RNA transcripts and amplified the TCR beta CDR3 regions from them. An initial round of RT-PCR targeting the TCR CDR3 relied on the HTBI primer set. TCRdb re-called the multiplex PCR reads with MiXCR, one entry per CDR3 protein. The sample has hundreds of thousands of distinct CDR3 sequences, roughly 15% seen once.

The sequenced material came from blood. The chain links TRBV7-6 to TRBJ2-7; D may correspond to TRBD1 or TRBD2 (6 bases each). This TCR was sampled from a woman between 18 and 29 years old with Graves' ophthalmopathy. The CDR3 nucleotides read TGTGCCAGCAGCTTATCCGAGGGGGGCACTAACGAGCAGTACTTC. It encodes CASSLSEGGTNEQYF.